These T cell receptor beta chains were read from a single sample in a study of OX40 agonist ivuxolimab in advanced cancers. The assay was immunoSEQ multiplex PCR, and TCRdb's table has in-frame clones only and misses some. The data contain about 85,000 clones, 70% to 90% of them singletons. The source was CD4+ or CD8+ T cells sorted from blood, collected in a trial of the OX40 agonist ivuxolimab. Every receptor here comes from an adult with an advanced solid tumor such as melanoma, head and neck, liver or kidney cancer. CDR3s include the opening cysteine and the closing phenylalanine or tryptophan. The order of the fields is V gene, clone size, J gene, D gene, CDR3 protein, CDR3 DNA. D genes are given only for firm matches. Rows may omit the clone size; those that give it use once, few, many or a size class.

v_gene: TRBV30; abundance: NA; j_gene: TRBJ2-2; d_gene: NA; CDR3aa: CAWSADRTGELFF; CDR3nt: TGTGCCTGGAGTGCAGACCGAACCGGGGAGCTGTTTTTT
v_gene: TRBV5-1; abundance: NA; j_gene: TRBJ1-2; d_gene: NA; CDR3aa: CASSLEADQHYGYTF; CDR3nt: TGCGCCAGCAGCTTGGAGGCAGACCAACACTATGGCTACACCTTC
v_gene: TRBV6-5; abundance: NA; j_gene: TRBJ2-7; d_gene: TRBD1; CDR3aa: CASRGRTGFPYEQYF; CDR3nt: TGTGCCAGCAGGGGCCGGACAGGCTTTCCCTACGAGCAGTACTTC
v_gene: TRBV30; abundance: NA; j_gene: TRBJ2-3; d_gene: NA; CDR3aa: CACEQGLGTDTQYF; CDR3nt: TGTGCCTGCGAACAGGGTCTAGGGACAGATACGCAGTATTTT
v_gene: TRBV27; abundance: once; j_gene: TRBJ2-7; d_gene: TRBD1; CDR3aa: CASSDRTGGFYEQYF; CDR3nt: TGTGCCAGCAGTGACCGGACAGGGGGCTTTTACGAGCAGTACTTC
v_gene: TRBV28; abundance: NA; j_gene: TRBJ2-4; d_gene: NA; CDR3aa: CASNTGGGVKYF; CDR3nt: TGTGCCAGCAACACAGGTGGCGGGGTTAAGTACTTC
v_gene: TRBV7-3; abundance: NA; j_gene: TRBJ2-3; d_gene: NA; CDR3aa: CASSLTVPGDTQYF; CDR3nt: TGTGCCAGCAGCTTAACGGTACCCGGGGATACGCAGTATTTT
v_gene: TRBV5-4; abundance: NA; j_gene: TRBJ1-6; d_gene: NA; CDR3aa: CASSLWGGSNSPLHF; CDR3nt: TGTGCCAGCAGCTTGTGGGGAGGGAGTAATTCACCCCTCCACTTT
v_gene: TRBV5-5; abundance: NA; j_gene: TRBJ1-6; d_gene: NA; CDR3aa: CASSLEGFGNSPLHF; CDR3nt: TGTGCCAGCAGCTTGGAGGGTTTCGGTAATTCACCCCTCCACTTT
v_gene: TRBV9; abundance: NA; j_gene: TRBJ2-3; d_gene: TRBD2; CDR3aa: CASSLGLGTDTQYF; CDR3nt: TGTGCCAGCAGTTTGGGACTAGGCACAGATACGCAGTATTTT
v_gene: TRBV19; abundance: NA; j_gene: TRBJ1-1; d_gene: NA; CDR3aa: CASSIDMTTTANTEAFF; CDR3nt: TGTGCCAGTAGTATAGATATGACTACTACGGCCAACACTGAAGCTTTCTTT
v_gene: TRBV19; abundance: NA; j_gene: TRBJ1-6; d_gene: TRBD1; CDR3aa: CASSPGDSALHF; CDR3nt: TGTGCCAGTAGTCCTGGGGACAGTGCCCTCCACTTT
v_gene: TRBV9; abundance: NA; j_gene: TRBJ1-5; d_gene: TRBD1; CDR3aa: CASSVTGAGQPQHF; CDR3nt: TGTGCCAGCAGCGTGACAGGGGCCGGCCAGCCCCAGCATTTT
v_gene: TRBV11-2; abundance: NA; j_gene: TRBJ1-1; d_gene: NA; CDR3aa: CASSRGLLTEAFF; CDR3nt: TGTGCCAGCAGCCGCGGACTTCTCACTGAAGCTTTCTTT
v_gene: TRBV11-2; abundance: NA; j_gene: TRBJ2-7; d_gene: NA; CDR3aa: CASSLARAAYEQYF; CDR3nt: TGTGCCAGCAGCTTAGCTCGGGCAGCCTACGAGCAGTACTTC
v_gene: TRBV7-2; abundance: NA; j_gene: TRBJ1-2; d_gene: TRBD1; CDR3aa: CASSLALGTGDF; CDR3nt: TGTGCCAGCAGCTTAGCTTTGGGGACAGGGGACTTC
v_gene: TRBV5-8; abundance: NA; j_gene: TRBJ2-7; d_gene: NA; CDR3aa: CASSVSPVYEQYF; CDR3nt: TGTGCCAGCAGCGTATCCCCCGTCTACGAGCAGTACTTC
v_gene: TRBV19; abundance: NA; j_gene: TRBJ1-1; d_gene: NA; CDR3aa: CASINREDTEAFF; CDR3nt: TGTGCCAGTATTAACAGGGAGGACACTGAAGCTTTCTTT
v_gene: TRBV28; abundance: NA; j_gene: TRBJ2-3; d_gene: TRBD2; CDR3aa: CASSRSTGLGSHTDTQYF; CDR3nt: TGTGCCAGCAGTCGATCTACCGGACTAGGGAGTCACACAGATACGCAGTATTTT
v_gene: TRBV6-5; abundance: NA; j_gene: TRBJ1-1; d_gene: TRBD1; CDR3aa: CAIFSWDSPPEAFF; CDR3nt: TGTGCCATCTTTAGCTGGGACAGCCCCCCTGAAGCTTTCTTT